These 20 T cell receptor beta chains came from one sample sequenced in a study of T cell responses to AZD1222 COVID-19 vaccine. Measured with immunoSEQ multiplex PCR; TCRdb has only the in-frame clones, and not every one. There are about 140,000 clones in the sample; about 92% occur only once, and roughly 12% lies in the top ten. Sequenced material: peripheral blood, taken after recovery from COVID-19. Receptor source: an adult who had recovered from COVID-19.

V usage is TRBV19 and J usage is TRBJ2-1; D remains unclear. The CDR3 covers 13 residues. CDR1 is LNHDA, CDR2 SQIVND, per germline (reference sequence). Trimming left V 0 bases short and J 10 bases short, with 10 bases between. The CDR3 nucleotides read TGTGCCAGTAGTATAGAGGGCTCTAGGGAGCAGTTCTTC. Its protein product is CASSIEGSREQFF.

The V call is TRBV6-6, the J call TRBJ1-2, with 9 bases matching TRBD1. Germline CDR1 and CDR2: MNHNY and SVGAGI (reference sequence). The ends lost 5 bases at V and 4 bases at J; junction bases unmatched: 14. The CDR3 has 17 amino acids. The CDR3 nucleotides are TGTGCCAGCAGTCTGGATTCCGGGACAGGGTTGAGCTATGGCTACACCTTC. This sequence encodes CASSLDSGTGLSYGYTF.

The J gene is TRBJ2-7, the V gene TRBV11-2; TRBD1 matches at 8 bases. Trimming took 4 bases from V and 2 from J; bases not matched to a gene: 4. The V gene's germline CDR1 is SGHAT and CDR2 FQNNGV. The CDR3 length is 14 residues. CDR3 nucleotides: TGTGCCAGCAGCTCGACGACAGGGGCCTACGAGCAGTACTTC. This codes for CASSSTTGAYEQYF.

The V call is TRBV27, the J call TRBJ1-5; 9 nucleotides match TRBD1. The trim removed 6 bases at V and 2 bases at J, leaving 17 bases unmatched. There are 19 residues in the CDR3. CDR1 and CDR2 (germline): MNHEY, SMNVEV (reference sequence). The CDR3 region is CASSPDRTGGGFGNQPQHF. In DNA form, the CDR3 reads TGTGCCAGCAGCCCAGATCGAACAGGGGGCGGGTTTGGCAATCAGCCCCAGCATTTT.

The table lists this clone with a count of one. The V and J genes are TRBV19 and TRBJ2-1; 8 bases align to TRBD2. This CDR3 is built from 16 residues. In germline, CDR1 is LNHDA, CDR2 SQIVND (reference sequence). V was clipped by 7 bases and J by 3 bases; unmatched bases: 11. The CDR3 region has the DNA TGTGCCAGTAAGCCGGGACTAGAAAGGCTCTACAATGAGCAGTTCTTC. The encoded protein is CASKPGLERLYNEQFF.

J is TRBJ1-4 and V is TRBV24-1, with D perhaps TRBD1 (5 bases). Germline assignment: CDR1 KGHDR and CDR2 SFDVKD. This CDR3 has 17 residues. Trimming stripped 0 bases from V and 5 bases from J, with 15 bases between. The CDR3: CATSDLPIRDLNEKLFF. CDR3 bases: TGTGCCACCAGTGATTTGCCGATCCGGGACCTGAATGAAAAACTGTTTTTT.

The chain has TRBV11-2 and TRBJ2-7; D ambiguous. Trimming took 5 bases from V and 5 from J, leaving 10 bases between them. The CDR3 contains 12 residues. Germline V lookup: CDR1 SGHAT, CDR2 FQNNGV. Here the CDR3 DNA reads TGTGCCAGCAGCCCCGGGTGGCACGAGCAGTACTTC. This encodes CASSPGWHEQYF.

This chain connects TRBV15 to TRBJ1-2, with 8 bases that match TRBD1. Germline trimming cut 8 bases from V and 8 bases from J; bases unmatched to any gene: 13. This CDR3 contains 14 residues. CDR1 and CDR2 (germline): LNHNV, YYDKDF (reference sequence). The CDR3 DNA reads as TGTGCCACCGAAGATGCAGGGGGCGTCTGGGGCTACACCTTC. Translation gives CATEDAGGVWGYTF. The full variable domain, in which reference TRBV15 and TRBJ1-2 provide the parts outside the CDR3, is DAMVIQNPRYQVTQFGKPVTLSCSQTLNHNVMYWYQQKSSQAPKLLFHYYDKDFNNEADTPDNFQSRRPNTSFCFLDIRSPGLGDTAMYLCATEDAGGVWGYTFGSGTRLTVV.

The CDR3 reads CASSVGVGPYNSPLHF. As DNA, the CDR3 is TGTGCCAGCAGCGTAGGAGTGGGACCCTATAATTCACCCCTCCACTTT. V and J are TRBV9 and TRBJ1-6, with D possibly being TRBD1 (5 bases). This CDR3 is built from 16 residues. The germline V gene encodes CDR1 SGDLS and CDR2 YYNGEE. V lost 0 bases and J 2 bases, leaving 9 bases between the germline ends.

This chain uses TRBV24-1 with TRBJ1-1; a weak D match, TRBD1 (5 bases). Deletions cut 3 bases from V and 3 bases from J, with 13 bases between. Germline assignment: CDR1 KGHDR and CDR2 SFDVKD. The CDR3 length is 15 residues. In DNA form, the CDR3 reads TGTGCCACCAGTGATACCTCCCGGGGACACACTGAAGCTTTCTTT. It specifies CATSDTSRGHTEAFF.

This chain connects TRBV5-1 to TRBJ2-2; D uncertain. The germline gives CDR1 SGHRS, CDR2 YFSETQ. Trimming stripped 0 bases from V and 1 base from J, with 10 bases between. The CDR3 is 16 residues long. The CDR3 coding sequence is TGCGCCAGCAGCTTGGGAGCCTCACTGAACACCGGGGAGCTGTTTTTT. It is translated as CASSLGASLNTGELFF.

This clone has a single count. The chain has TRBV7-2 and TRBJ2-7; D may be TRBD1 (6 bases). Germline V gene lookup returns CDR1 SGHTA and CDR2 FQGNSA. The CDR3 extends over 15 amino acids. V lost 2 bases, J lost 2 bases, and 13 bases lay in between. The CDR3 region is CASSLTPGDAYEQYF. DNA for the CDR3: TGTGCCAGCAGCTTAACCCCAGGGGACGCCTACGAGCAGTACTTC.

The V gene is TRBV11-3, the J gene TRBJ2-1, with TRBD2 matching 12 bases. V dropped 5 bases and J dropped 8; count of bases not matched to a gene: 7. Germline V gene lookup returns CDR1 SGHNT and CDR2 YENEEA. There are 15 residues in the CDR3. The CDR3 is CASSTRTSGIDEQFF. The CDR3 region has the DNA TGTGCCAGCAGCACCAGGACTAGCGGGATCGATGAGCAGTTCTTC.

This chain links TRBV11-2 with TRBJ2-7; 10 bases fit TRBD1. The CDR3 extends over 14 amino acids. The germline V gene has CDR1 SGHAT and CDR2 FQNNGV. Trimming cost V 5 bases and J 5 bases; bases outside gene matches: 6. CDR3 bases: TGTGCCAGCAGCCCTGGACAGGGGGTCGACGAGCAGTACTTC. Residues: CASSPGQGVDEQYF. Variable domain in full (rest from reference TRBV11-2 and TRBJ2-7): EAGVAQSPRYKIIEKRQSVAFWCNPISGHATLYWYQQILGQGPKLLIQFQNNGVVDDSQLPKDRFSAERLKGVDSTLKIQPAKLEDSAVYLCASSPGQGVDEQYFGPGTRLTVT.

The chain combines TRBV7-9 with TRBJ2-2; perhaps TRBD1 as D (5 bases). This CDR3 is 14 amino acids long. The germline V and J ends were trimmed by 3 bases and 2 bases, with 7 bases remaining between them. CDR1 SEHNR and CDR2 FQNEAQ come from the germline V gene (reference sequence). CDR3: CASSLTDNTGELFF. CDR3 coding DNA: TGTGCCAGCAGCTTGACAGATAACACCGGGGAGCTGTTTTTT.

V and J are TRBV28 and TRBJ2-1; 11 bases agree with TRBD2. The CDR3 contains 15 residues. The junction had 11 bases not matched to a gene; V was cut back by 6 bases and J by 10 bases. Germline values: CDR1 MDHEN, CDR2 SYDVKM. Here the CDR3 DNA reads TGTGCCAGCAGACATAGCGGGAGGGCCTGGGAAGAGCAGTTCTTC. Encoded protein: CASRHSGRAWEEQFF.

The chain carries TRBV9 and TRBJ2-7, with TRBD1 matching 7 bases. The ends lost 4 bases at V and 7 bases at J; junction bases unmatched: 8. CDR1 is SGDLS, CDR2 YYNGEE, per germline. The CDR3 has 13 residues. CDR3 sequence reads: CASSYRGVEEQYF. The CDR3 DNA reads TGTGCCAGCAGCTACAGGGGAGTGGAGGAGCAGTACTTC.

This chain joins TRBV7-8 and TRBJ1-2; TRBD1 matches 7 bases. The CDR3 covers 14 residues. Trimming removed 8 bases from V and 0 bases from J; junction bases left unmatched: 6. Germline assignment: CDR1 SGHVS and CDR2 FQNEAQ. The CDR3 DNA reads TGTGCCAGCCAGGGGGAATCAGCTAACTATGGCTACACCTTC. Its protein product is CASQGESANYGYTF.

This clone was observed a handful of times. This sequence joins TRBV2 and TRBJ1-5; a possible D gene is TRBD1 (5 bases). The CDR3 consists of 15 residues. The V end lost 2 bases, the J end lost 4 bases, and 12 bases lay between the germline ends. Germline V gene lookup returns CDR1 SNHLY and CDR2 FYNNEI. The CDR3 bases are TGTGCCAGCAGTGAAACAGGAATGGCAAATCAGCCCCAGCATTTT. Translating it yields CASSETGMANQPQHF.

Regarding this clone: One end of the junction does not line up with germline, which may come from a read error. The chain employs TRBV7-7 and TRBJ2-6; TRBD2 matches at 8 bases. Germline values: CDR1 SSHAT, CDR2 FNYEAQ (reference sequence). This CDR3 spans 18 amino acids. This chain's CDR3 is CASSRGLAASSGANVLTF. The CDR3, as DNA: TGTGCTAGCAGCCGCGGACTAGCTGCGAGCTCTGGGGCCAACGTCCTGACTTTC.